These 19 T cell receptor beta chains originate from one sample sequenced in a study of T-cell memory formation after mild COVID-19. TCRdb processed the 5' RACE reads anew with MiXCR; each CDR3 protein has one entry. The sample lists hundreds of thousands of distinct CDR3 sequences; roughly 22% were seen once. Material for sequencing was PBMCs or a T cell subset sorted from them (not recorded which). The receptors originated from an adult woman who had mild COVID-19 (a few samples of this study predate the infection). Cell type and time point are not known.

The rearrangement joins TRBV2 to TRBJ1-2, with D unresolved. Trimming removed 7 bases at V and 0 bases at J, with 15 bases between. The CDR3 is 15 amino acids. Germline V gene sequence: CDR1 SNHLY, CDR2 FYNNEI. This CDR3 reads CASTPPGQANYGYTF. CDR3 bases: TGTGCCAGCACCCCTCCGGGTCAGGCTAACTATGGCTACACCTTC.

The chain carries TRBV24-1 and TRBJ2-3; a weak D match, TRBD2 (5 bases). The CDR3 loop spans 13 amino acids. V was trimmed by 5 bases and J by 5 bases, leaving 10 bases between them. Germline loops: CDR1 KGHDR, CDR2 SFDVKD. The CDR3 spells CATSAGLRDTQYF. The CDR3 nucleotides read TGTGCCACCAGTGCCGGACTGAGAGATACGCAGTATTTT.

The CDR3, as DNA: TGTGCCAGCAGCTTGGATCTAGCGGGAGGGCCTGGAAATACGCAGTATTTT. The encoded protein is CASSLDLAGGPGNTQYF. This chain uses TRBV7-9 with TRBJ2-3; 12 bases fit TRBD2. Trimming cost V 3 bases and J 7 bases; bases outside gene matches: 11. The CDR3 contains 17 residues. Germline CDR1 and CDR2: SEHNR and FQNEAQ (reference sequence).

This clonotype was detected many times. The chain employs TRBV7-2 and TRBJ2-5; the D is unclear. The germline gives CDR1 SGHTA, CDR2 FQGNSA. There are 13 residues in the CDR3. The germline V and J ends were trimmed by 5 bases and 6 bases, with 13 bases remaining between them. In DNA, the CDR3 is TGTGCCAGCAGCCCTCTCCGCAGTAAGACCCAGTACTTC. Amino acid sequence: CASSPLRSKTQYF.

V is TRBV20-1 and J is TRBJ2-7, with D perhaps TRBD2 (6 bases). The ends were cut back, 5 bases at V and 4 bases at J, with 9 bases in the middle. From germline, CDR1 is DFQATT and CDR2 SNEGSKA (reference sequence). This CDR3 contains 11 residues. The CDR3 coding sequence is TGCAGTGCTTTGCGGGATTACGAGCAGTACTTC. Translation gives CSALRDYEQYF.

This clonotype came up a few times. CDR3 in DNA: TGTGCCAGTAGTGGGTCAGGAAAAAACAATGAGCAGTTCTTC. Translated, it gives CASSGSGKNNEQFF. The chain carries TRBV19 and TRBJ2-1; D unresolved. Trimming took 5 bases from V and 5 from J, leaving 13 bases between them. CDR3 size: 14 residues. Germline V CDR1 and CDR2: LNHDA, SQIVND (reference sequence).

The gene calls are TRBV9 and TRBJ1-1, with a tentative D call TRBD1 (5 bases). This CDR3 region has 13 residues. The ends were cut back, 0 bases at V and 11 bases at J, with 14 bases in the middle. The germline gives CDR1 SGDLS, CDR2 YYNGEE. CDR3 protein: CASSVVTQAGAFF. Written as DNA, the CDR3 is TGTGCCAGCAGCGTAGTAACACAGGCGGGGGCTTTCTTT.

V is TRBV5-1 and J is TRBJ1-6, with D possibly TRBD1 on 5 matching bases. Germline V gene data show CDR1 as SGHRS and CDR2 as YFSETQ. The V end lost 4 bases, the J end lost 5 bases, and 10 bases lay between the germline ends. The CDR3 sequence is 14 residues long. This chain's CDR3 is CASSQGPNNSPLHF. The CDR3, as DNA: TGCGCCAGCAGCCAGGGACCGAATAATTCACCCCTCCACTTT.

This rearrangement joins TRBV12-3 or TRBV12-4 to TRBJ2-5; 16 positions agree with TRBD2. Trimming took 6 bases from V and 4 from J; bases not matched to a gene: 2. This CDR3 has 15 amino acids. The CDR3 spells CASRGLAGGRETQYF. The DNA of the CDR3 is TGTGCCAGCAGGGGACTAGCGGGGGGGCGAGAGACCCAGTACTTC.

J is TRBJ2-1 and V is TRBV7-9; 11 bases match TRBD2. The CDR3 runs 15 residues. Germline lookup yields CDR1 SEHNR and CDR2 FQNEAQ (reference sequence). J gave up 5 bases and V 8 bases, and 8 bases lay outside the gene matches. CDR3 bases: TGTGCCAGCCACGGACTAGCGGGTTACGACAATGAGCAGTTCTTC. It encodes CASHGLAGYDNEQFF.

This clonotype was recorded many times. The chain has TRBV7-2 and TRBJ2-1; possibly TRBD2 for D (5 bases). Between the trimmed V and J ends, which lost 1 base and 9 bases, there was a span of 13 bases. The germline gives CDR1 SGHTA, CDR2 FQGNSA. The CDR3 consists of 14 residues. The CDR3 protein is CASSLGGVGSEQFF. The CDR3 nucleotides are TGTGCCAGCAGCTTAGGGGGAGTGGGAAGTGAGCAGTTCTTC.

As concerns this clonotype: A much larger clone differs from this one at a single base, so this may be a read error. The chain uses TRBV5-1 and TRBJ2-5; D is uncertain. This CDR3 comprises 12 residues. CDR1 is SGHRS and CDR2 is YFSETQ in the germline V gene. The DNA of the CDR3 is TGCGCCAGCAGCGAGTACCAAGAGACCAAGTACTTC. Translating gives CASSEYQETKYF.

This clonotype appeared many times. The chain employs TRBV20-1 and TRBJ2-1; D unresolved. The CDR3 sequence is 11 residues long. The V and J ends lost 3 bases and 0 bases respectively, with 0 bases between them. Germline V gene lookup returns CDR1 DFQATT and CDR2 SNEGSKA (reference sequence). Here the CDR3 DNA reads TGCAGTGCTAGCTCCTACAATGAGCAGTTCTTC. Protein sequence: CSASSYNEQFF.

This clonotype has a handful of counts. This sequence joins TRBV12-3 or TRBV12-4 and TRBJ2-7, with 10 bases fitting TRBD1. The CDR3 consists of 15 residues. The J segment lost 3 bases and the V segment lost 5 bases, leaving 7 bases of the junction unmatched. CDR3 region: CASSDRDRGIYEQYF. The CDR3 DNA reads TGTGCCAGCAGTGACCGGGACAGGGGAATCTACGAGCAGTACTTC.

The gene calls are TRBV28 and TRBJ1-1; D is uncertain. Trimming stripped 6 bases from V and 1 base from J, with 6 bases between. The CDR3 extends over 12 amino acids. CDR1 MDHEN and CDR2 SYDVKM come from the germline V gene. The CDR3 loop is CASRAGNTEAFF. In DNA, the CDR3 is TGTGCCAGCAGAGCGGGGAACACTGAAGCTTTCTTT.

V and J are TRBV19 and TRBJ2-2; D remains unclear. Germline lookup yields CDR1 LNHDA and CDR2 SQIVND (reference sequence). Trimming shortened V by 1 base and J by 6 bases, and 0 bases separated the two germline ends. The length of the CDR3 is 11 residues. The DNA for the CDR3 is TGTGCCAGTAGTATAGCCGGGGAGCTGTTTTTT. Its protein product is CASSIAGELFF.

The V call is TRBV7-9, the J call TRBJ2-6, with D maybe TRBD2 (6 bases). Germline V CDR1 and CDR2: SEHNR, FQNEAQ (reference sequence). The V end was cut by 3 bases, the J end by 0 bases, with 21 bases between. The CDR3 spans 20 residues. Here the CDR3 reads CASSLRQREAGFSGANVLTF. The CDR3 DNA sequence: TGTGCCAGCAGCTTGCGCCAGCGAGAGGCGGGATTCTCTGGGGCCAACGTCCTGACTTTC.

This clonotype came up many times. V gene TRBV12-3 or TRBV12-4 combines with J gene TRBJ2-2; 9 bases are shared with TRBD1. After removal of 8 bases from V and 6 bases from J, the junction contained 13 bases not matched to a gene. The CDR3 is made up of 16 amino acids. The CDR3 region is CASVLRTGTGPGELFF. Written as DNA, the CDR3 is TGTGCCAGCGTGCTCCGAACCGGGACAGGGCCCGGGGAGCTGTTTTTT.

V and J are TRBV2 and TRBJ2-3; TRBD2 agrees at 10 bases. Germline V CDR1 and CDR2: SNHLY, FYNNEI. The CDR3 totals 19 residues. The ends lost 8 bases at V and 2 bases at J; junction bases unmatched: 19. The CDR3 here is CASGGGLAGEPPLTDTQYF. In DNA form, the CDR3 reads TGTGCCAGCGGCGGGGGTCTAGCGGGGGAGCCACCCCTCACAGATACGCAGTATTTT.